Following are 20 T cell receptor beta chains from one sample sequenced in a study of blood T cells in healthy people across ages. Primers used in a second PCR of about 6 to 12 cycles were a sample-barcoded 5' primer and a J-beta primer mix. TCRdb independently ran MiXCR on the 5' RACE reads; one entry per CDR3 protein. The sample carries some 1,800,000 distinct CDR3 sequences, about two fifths recorded once. The specimen sequenced was blood. The receptors stem from a human donor in good health.

The J gene is TRBJ2-1, the V gene TRBV6-5; 7 bases line up with TRBD2. The trim removed 3 bases at V and 5 bases at J, leaving 7 bases unmatched. Germline V CDR1 and CDR2: MNHEY, SVGAGI. The CDR3 consists of 15 residues. The CDR3 region has the DNA TGTGCCAGCAGTTATTCGGGACTACGGAACAATGAGCAGTTCTTC. This gives the protein CASSYSGLRNNEQFF.

This clonotype appeared a few times. CDR3 nucleotides: TGCGCCAGCAGCCTCAGCCGACGGCCAACTAATGAAAAACTGTTTTTT. It specifies CASSLSRRPTNEKLFF. This chain uses TRBV5-1 with TRBJ1-4; D remains ambiguous. CDR3 size: 16 residues. Trimming took 4 bases from V and 0 from J, leaving 13 bases between them. Germline lookup yields CDR1 SGHRS and CDR2 YFSETQ.

This clonotype showed up just a few times. The chain couples TRBV7-2 to TRBJ2-3; 12 bases map to TRBD2. Germline V gene lookup returns CDR1 SGHTA and CDR2 FQGNSA. The CDR3 length is 15 residues. The V and J ends lost 2 bases and 6 bases, in that order; junction bases with no gene match: 3. As DNA, the CDR3 is TGTGCCAGCAGCTTATGGCTAGCGGGGGGGGATACGCAGTATTTT. It specifies CASSLWLAGGDTQYF.

This chain joins TRBV12-3 or TRBV12-4 and TRBJ1-4; no clear D. V lost 2 bases and J lost 9, with 4 bases in between. The CDR3 runs 11 residues. For the CDR3, the DNA is TGTGCCAGCAGTTTAAGTAAAAAACTGTTTTTT. Protein product: CASSLSKKLFF.

This chain connects TRBV7-8 to TRBJ2-1; the D gene is possibly TRBD2 (6 bases). Looked up from germline, CDR1 is SGHVS and CDR2 is FQNEAQ. The CDR3 loop spans 18 amino acids. Trimming took off 1 base at V and 0 bases at J, with 16 bases between the two ends. CDR3 nucleotide sequence: TGTGCCAGCAGCTTAGGGTTGTTGGGGGGAAGCTCCTACAATGAGCAGTTCTTC. Encoded protein: CASSLGLLGGSSYNEQFF.

This chain links TRBV10-3 with TRBJ2-7; weak D call: TRBD2 (6 bases). Trimming cost V 5 bases and J 10 bases, with 24 bases left between them. The CDR3 totals 15 residues. Germline V CDR1 and CDR2: ENHRY, SYGVKD. The CDR3 nucleotides are TGTGCCATCAGTTTATTAGCTCCACCTTCGGGGGACCAGTACTTC. Translating it yields CAISLLAPPSGDQYF.

This clonotype has a single count. CDR3 amino acids: CATRATGRNQPQHF. The CDR3 DNA is TGTGCCACCCGAGCGACAGGGCGAAATCAGCCCCAGCATTTT. The rearrangement joins TRBV24-1 to TRBJ1-5; 7 nucleotides line up with TRBD1. Germline V gives CDR1 KGHDR, CDR2 SFDVKD. The CDR3 sequence is 14 residues long. Trimming cost V 9 bases and J 4 bases; bases outside gene matches: 8.

This clonotype was counted ten times or more. The chain uses TRBV3-1 and TRBJ1-2, with D tentatively TRBD1 (5 bases). V lost 4 bases and J lost 1, with 25 bases in between. Germline V gene lookup returns CDR1 LGHDT and CDR2 YNNKEL (reference sequence). The length of the CDR3 is 19 residues. The CDR3 DNA follows: TGTGCCAGCAGCCCAACCCGACAGAGGACAATAAGGCTTAACTATGGCTACACCTTC. This translates into CASSPTRQRTIRLNYGYTF.

V and J are TRBV10-3 and TRBJ1-6, with 8 bases aligning to TRBD1. V lost 4 bases, J lost 6 bases, and 11 bases stayed unmatched. The germline gives CDR1 ENHRY, CDR2 SYGVKD. CDR3 length: 17 residues. For the CDR3, the DNA is TGTGCCATCAGTGGTCGGGACAGGACACGGGGTAATTCACCCCTCCACTTT. Translated: CAISGRDRTRGNSPLHF.

This clonotype came up a few times. The chain couples TRBV20-1 to TRBJ2-3, with D perhaps matching TRBD2 (6 bases). Trimming took 6 bases from V and 0 from J, leaving 25 bases between them. This CDR3 is 18 amino acids long. CDR1 is DFQATT, CDR2 SNEGSKA, per germline (reference sequence). The CDR3 DNA reads as TGCAGTGCCCGCGGGCGGGGAAGCGTCCCCACTAGCACAGATACGCAGTATTTT. It translates to CSARGRGSVPTSTDTQYF.

Points on this clonotype: An end of the junction does not agree with germline; a read error may underlie this. The rearrangement uses TRBV6-2 or TRBV6-3 and TRBJ2-1, with 14 bases fitting TRBD2. The CDR3 is 17 amino acids. Germline CDR1 MNHEY, CDR2 SVGEGT. The CDR3: CASGYSGLAGVYNGQFF. CDR3 in DNA: TGTGCCAGCGGTTACTCGGGACTAGCGGGGGTATACAATGGGCAGTTCTTC.

The chain employs TRBV20-1 and TRBJ2-4; 9 nucleotides agree with TRBD1. The J call may be in error: the DNA end matches TRBJ2-7 better. The length of the CDR3 is 14 residues. Germline-derived CDR1 and CDR2 are DFQATT and SNEGSKA (reference sequence). CDR3 nucleotides: TGCAGTGCTAATCCGGGACAGGGCACACACGAGCAGTACTTC. It encodes CSANPGQGTHEQYF.

This chain connects TRBV2 to TRBJ2-5; D unclear. V dropped 7 bases and J dropped 4 bases, with 13 bases sitting between them. Germline V CDR1 and CDR2: SNHLY, FYNNEI. The CDR3 length is 13 residues. As DNA, the CDR3 is TGTGCCAGCAACGAATCCCCCGGAGAGACCCAGTACTTC. Its translation is CASNESPGETQYF.

V gene TRBV28 combines with J gene TRBJ1-2; no clear D gene. V gave up 5 bases and J gave up 4 bases, with 14 bases separating them. CDR1 MDHEN and CDR2 SYDVKM come from the germline V gene. The CDR3 extends over 14 amino acids. CDR3 amino acids: CASSPIPRGYGYTF. The CDR3 DNA sequence: TGTGCCAGCAGTCCCATACCCAGAGGCTATGGCTACACCTTC.

The chain employs TRBV9 and TRBJ2-3; D remains unclear. The V end was cut by 3 bases, the J end by 4 bases, with 9 bases between. Germline V gene lookup returns CDR1 SGDLS and CDR2 YYNGEE. The CDR3 is made up of 13 amino acids. The CDR3 sequence: CASSGYPADTQYF. As DNA, the CDR3 is TGTGCCAGCAGCGGCTACCCCGCAGATACGCAGTATTTT.

In its sample, this clonotype was seen a few times. V usage is TRBV6-5 and J usage is TRBJ1-2; 9 nucleotides align to TRBD1. This CDR3 region has 16 residues. CDR1 and CDR2 from the germline V gene are MNHEY and SVGAGI. Unmatched junction bases numbered 9, after V lost 0 bases and J lost 7 bases. CDR3 sequence: CASSYSPTGQGGGYTF. As DNA, the CDR3 is TGTGCCAGCAGTTACTCGCCCACGGGACAGGGAGGTGGCTACACCTTC.

This clonotype appeared a few times. The V call is TRBV4-1, the J call TRBJ1-2, with D unresolved. V lost 2 bases and J lost 1, with 17 bases in between. From germline, CDR1 is MGHRA and CDR2 YSYEKL. The CDR3 sequence is 17 residues long. CDR3 sequence (DNA): TGCGCCAGCAGCCAATTGATCATAGGGCCGATTAACTATGGCTACACCTTC. Its translation is CASSQLIIGPINYGYTF.

This chain uses TRBV14 with TRBJ2-3, with D possibly matching TRBD1 (6 bases). In germline, CDR1 is SGHDN, CDR2 FVKESK. The CDR3 sequence is 13 residues long. The V end lost 1 base, the J end lost 10 bases, and 12 bases lay between the germline ends. The CDR3 protein is CASSQADRSSQYF. CDR3 nucleotides: TGTGCCAGCAGCCAAGCTGACAGGTCCTCGCAGTATTTT.

The chain couples TRBV6-2 or TRBV6-3 to TRBJ1-1, with D unresolved. The germline CDR1 and CDR2 sequences are MNHEY and SVGEGT. Trimming removed 1 base from V and 4 bases from J, with 7 bases in between. The CDR3 is 13 amino acids. Here the CDR3 DNA reads TGTGCCAGCAGTTACTTAAGGATCACTGAAGCTTTCTTT. Protein product: CASSYLRITEAFF.

This chain's CDR3 is CSAFSGGASYGYTF. Written as DNA, the CDR3 is TGCAGCGCTTTCTCAGGGGGGGCCTCCTATGGCTACACCTTC. The chain employs TRBV20-1 and TRBJ1-2; 7 nucleotides align to TRBD1. Germline V gives CDR1 DFQATT, CDR2 SNEGSKA (reference sequence). This CDR3 is 14 amino acids long.